These 18 T cell receptor beta chains were sequenced from one sample in a study of beta chain features in type 1 diabetes. The study reverse transcribed the entire isolated RNA, so it sequenced expressed TCRB transcripts. Method: immunoSEQ multiplex PCR; TCRdb's copy keeps in-frame clones and lacks some. The sample lists about 320,000 clones, around 15% occurring once. Sample: central memory CD4+ T cells from blood. Source of these receptors: a man aged 30-40 years in good health.

A few counts support this clone. The V call is TRBV11-2, the J call TRBJ1-1; 8 bases fit TRBD1. The V segment lost 6 bases and the J segment 3 bases; nucleotides outside the gene matches: 9. The CDR3 runs to 15 residues. Germline V gene lookup returns CDR1 SGHAT and CDR2 FQNNGV. CDR3 amino acids: CASRRTGGLDTEAFF. Written as DNA, the CDR3 is TGTGCCAGCAGACGTACAGGGGGATTGGACACTGAAGCTTTCTTT.

This clone has just a few counts. This rearrangement joins TRBV20-1 to TRBJ2-1; TRBD1 matches at 7 bases. Germline V gene lookup returns CDR1 DFQATT and CDR2 SNEGSKA (reference sequence). With 7 bases clipped from V and 7 bases from J, the junction kept 4 bases outside the gene matches. This CDR3 is 11 amino acids long. The CDR3 sequence: CSGQGKNEQFF. CDR3 DNA sequence: TGCAGTGGACAGGGAAAAAATGAGCAGTTCTTC.

This sequence joins TRBV13 and TRBJ2-7, with 7 bases that match TRBD2. The CDR3 runs to 14 residues. J gave up 2 bases and V 5 bases, and 6 bases lay outside the gene matches. The germline V gene encodes CDR1 PRHDT and CDR2 FYEKMQ (reference sequence). CDR3 DNA: TGTGCCAGCAGCGAAACCGGGAGGACCTACGAGCAGTACTTC. Its protein product is CASSETGRTYEQYF.

The chain uses TRBV9 and TRBJ1-3; no reliable D call. V lost 4 bases, J lost 3 bases, and 14 bases lay in between. This CDR3 spans 15 amino acids. Germline CDR1 reads SGDLS; CDR2 reads YYNGEE. CDR3 residues: CASSTQLGIGNTIYF. DNA for the CDR3: TGTGCCAGCAGCACGCAGCTGGGGATTGGAAACACCATATATTTT.

This clone was seen a few times. The J gene is TRBJ2-7, the V gene TRBV6-5; D perhaps matches TRBD2 (6 bases). The V end lost 5 bases, the J end lost 2 bases, and 16 bases lay between the germline ends. The V gene's germline CDR1 is MNHEY and CDR2 SVGAGI. The CDR3 consists of 15 residues. As DNA, the CDR3 is TGTGCCAGCAGTCCAGGTTGGGGGGAGACCTACGAGCAGTACTTC. Its protein is CASSPGWGETYEQYF.

Many counts were recorded for this clone. The chain's CDR3 is CASRLRADQETQYF. CDR3 DNA: TGTGCCAGCAGACTCCGAGCGGACCAAGAGACCCAGTACTTC. The chain joins TRBV7-9 to TRBJ2-5; D might be TRBD2 (5 bases). CDR1 SEHNR and CDR2 FQNEAQ come from the germline V gene (reference sequence). This CDR3 has 14 amino acids. V was shortened by 6 bases and J by 0 bases, with 11 bases between the two germline ends.

This clone was detected once. Other DNA sequences in this sample translate to the same CDR3. J is TRBJ1-2 and V is TRBV7-9, with 7 bases matching TRBD1. The CDR3 is 14 amino acids. The germline CDR1 and CDR2 sequences are SEHNR and FQNEAQ (reference sequence). Trimming took 1 base from V and 4 from J; bases not matched to a gene: 3. The chain's CDR3 is CASSLGQGLYGYTF. CDR3 coding DNA: TGTGCCAGCAGCTTAGGACAGGGCCTCTATGGCTACACCTTC.

This clone was detected ten times or more. The gene calls are TRBV6-5 and TRBJ1-2; D is ambiguous. Germline loops: CDR1 MNHEY, CDR2 SVGAGI. Trimming left V 6 bases short and J 8 bases short, with 16 bases between. The CDR3 has 13 residues. CDR3 in amino acids: CASSVYSGLGYTF. The DNA of the CDR3 is TGTGCCAGCAGCGTATACTCCGGTTTGGGCTACACCTTC.

V and J are TRBV6-1 and TRBJ2-7, with TRBD2 identical over 8 bases. Germline trimming cut 8 bases from V and 5 bases from J; bases unmatched to any gene: 8. The CDR3 sequence is 13 residues long. Per germline, CDR1 MNHNS and CDR2 SASEGT. The CDR3 region is CASRAGGRHEQYV. The CDR3 nucleotides are TGTGCCAGCCGGGCGGGGGGTAGACACGAGCAGTACGTC.

This clone showed up just a few times. This chain uses TRBV6-5 with TRBJ1-6; possible D gene TRBD1, 6 bases. V was trimmed by 8 bases and J by 5 bases, leaving 13 bases between them. CDR3 size: 14 residues. CDR1 is MNHEY and CDR2 is SVGAGI in the germline V gene. In DNA form, the CDR3 reads TGTGCCAGCCTCGGACAGATAAATAATTCACCCCTCCACTTT. It encodes CASLGQINNSPLHF.

The chain combines TRBV27 with TRBJ2-1, with TRBD1 identical over 8 bases. This CDR3 contains 14 residues. Germline-derived CDR1 and CDR2 are MNHEY and SMNVEV (reference sequence). The CDR3 nucleotides are TGTGTCACCTCCATGACAGGGGTCTACAATGAGCAGTTCTTC. Its translation is CVTSMTGVYNEQFF.

V is TRBV6-6 and J is TRBJ1-5, with D perhaps matching TRBD1 (6 bases). CDR3 length: 13 amino acids. The germline V gene has CDR1 MNHNY and CDR2 SVGAGI (reference sequence). V lost 6 bases and J lost 7, with 13 bases in between. The CDR3 reads CASRPDSQQPQHF. The DNA for the CDR3 is TGTGCCAGCAGACCGGACAGCCAACAGCCCCAGCATTTT.

This clone has more than one count but fewer than ten. J is TRBJ2-5 and V is TRBV7-2; D is undetermined. The CDR3 contains 13 residues. V shed 7 bases and J shed 5 bases, with 14 bases lying between them. Germline V lookup: CDR1 SGHTA, CDR2 FQGNSA. The CDR3 sequence is CASNLGLRETQYF. CDR3 coding DNA: TGTGCCAGCAACTTGGGATTGCGGGAGACCCAGTACTTC.

This clone was seen more than once but under ten times. This chain uses TRBV7-2 with TRBJ2-7, with D possibly being TRBD1 (5 bases). CDR1 is SGHTA, CDR2 FQGNSA, per germline. Trimming took off 2 bases at V and 1 base at J, with 15 bases between the two ends. This CDR3 is built from 16 residues. CDR3 residues: CASSLMSQGRSYEQYF. The CDR3 DNA sequence: TGTGCCAGCAGCTTAATGTCGCAGGGAAGGTCCTACGAGCAGTACTTC.

There are a few counts of this clone. The CDR3 DNA reads TGTGCCATCAGTGCCGGGACTTCGCTTGGAGAGACCCAGTACTTC. Amino acids: CAISAGTSLGETQYF. The chain has TRBV10-3 and TRBJ2-5; D is perhaps TRBD2 (6 bases). This CDR3 has 15 amino acids. The germline V gene encodes CDR1 ENHRY and CDR2 SYGVKD. Between the trimmed V and J ends, which lost 4 bases and 4 bases, there was a span of 16 bases.

This clone was found a few times. The CDR3 is CASGVESTEAFF. As DNA, the CDR3 is TGTGCTAGTGGCGTAGAGTCCACTGAAGCTTTCTTT. The chain carries TRBV12-5 and TRBJ1-1, with no clear D. V lost 6 bases and J 4 bases, leaving 9 bases between the germline ends. This CDR3 is 12 amino acids long. Germline CDR1 and CDR2: LGHNT and FRNRAP. The full variable domain, with the rest looked up from reference TRBV12-5 and TRBJ1-1, is DARVTQTPRHKVTEMGQEVTMRCQPILGHNTVFWYRQTMMQGLELLAYFRNRAPLDDSGMPKDRFSAEMPDATLATLKIQPSEPRDSAVYFCASGVESTEAFFGQGTRLTVV.

This sequence joins TRBV19 and TRBJ1-5; D is perhaps TRBD1 (6 bases). The CDR3 loop spans 16 amino acids. V lost 3 bases to trimming and J lost 3 bases, with 15 bases between them. Germline V gene lookup returns CDR1 LNHDA and CDR2 SQIVND (reference sequence). CDR3 region: CASSIGWQGYNQPQHF. The CDR3, as DNA: TGTGCCAGTAGTATCGGATGGCAGGGGTACAATCAGCCCCAGCATTTT.

This clone was seen a handful of times. The chain joins TRBV9 to TRBJ2-3; a weak D match, TRBD2 (5 bases). The CDR3 contains 15 residues. Trimming stripped 0 bases from V and 2 bases from J, with 10 bases between. Per the germline V gene, CDR1 is SGDLS and CDR2 is YYNGEE. Written as DNA, the CDR3 is TGTGCCAGCAGCGTAGGCCCCGACTACACAGATACGCAGTATTTT. It is translated as CASSVGPDYTDTQYF. The variable domain in full, with the rest retrieved from reference TRBV9 and TRBJ2-3, is DSGVTQTPKHLITATGQRVTLRCSPRSGDLSVYWYQQSLDQGLQFLIQYYNGEERAKGNILERFSAQQFPDLHSELNLSSLELGDSALYFCASSVGPDYTDTQYFGPGTRLTVL.